This TCR beta chain was sequenced for a study of blood T cell repertoires in COVID-19. Some clones are missing from TCRdb's copy, which holds only in-frame ones; the method was immunoSEQ multiplex PCR. Altogether some 100,000 clones are present, roughly 90% being singletons, with the ten largest covering around 1.5%. The CDR3 sequence is 15 residues long. Trimming cost V 4 bases and J 8 bases; bases outside gene matches: 7. From germline, CDR1 is MGHDK and CDR2 SYGVNS. Sequencing used peripheral blood. This TCR was sampled from a human donor with active COVID-19. The donor label of this sample is uncertain. The chain joins TRBV25-1 to TRBJ1-4; 10 nucleotides agree with TRBD1. CDR3 in amino acids: CASSGTGGRREKLFF. The CDR3 nucleotides read TGTGCCAGCAGTGGGACAGGGGGAAGACGGGAAAAACTGTTTTTT.